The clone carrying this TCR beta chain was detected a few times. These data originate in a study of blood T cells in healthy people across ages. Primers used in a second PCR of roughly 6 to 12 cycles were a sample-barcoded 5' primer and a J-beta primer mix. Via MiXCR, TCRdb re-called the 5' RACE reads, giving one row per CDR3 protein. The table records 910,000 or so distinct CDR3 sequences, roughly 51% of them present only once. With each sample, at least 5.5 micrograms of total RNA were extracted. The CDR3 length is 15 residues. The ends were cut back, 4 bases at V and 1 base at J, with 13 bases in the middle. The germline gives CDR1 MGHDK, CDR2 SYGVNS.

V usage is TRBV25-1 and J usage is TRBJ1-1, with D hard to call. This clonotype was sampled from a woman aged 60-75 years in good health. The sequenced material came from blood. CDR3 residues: CASSAETARNTEAFF. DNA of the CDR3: TGTGCCAGCAGTGCCGAAACAGCCAGGAACACTGAAGCTTTCTTT.